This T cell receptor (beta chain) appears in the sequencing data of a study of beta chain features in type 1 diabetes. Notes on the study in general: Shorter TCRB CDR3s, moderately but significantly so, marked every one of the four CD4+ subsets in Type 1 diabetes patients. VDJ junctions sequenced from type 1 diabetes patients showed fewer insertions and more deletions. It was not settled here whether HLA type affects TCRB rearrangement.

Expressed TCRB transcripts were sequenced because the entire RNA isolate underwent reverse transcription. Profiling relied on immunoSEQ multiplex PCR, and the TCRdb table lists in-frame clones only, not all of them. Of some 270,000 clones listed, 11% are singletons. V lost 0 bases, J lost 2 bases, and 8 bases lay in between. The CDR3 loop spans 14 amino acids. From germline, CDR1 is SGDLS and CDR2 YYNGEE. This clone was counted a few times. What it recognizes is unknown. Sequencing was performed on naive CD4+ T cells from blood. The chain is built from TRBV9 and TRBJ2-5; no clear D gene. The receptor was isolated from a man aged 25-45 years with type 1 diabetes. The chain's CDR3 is CASSVVANQETQYF. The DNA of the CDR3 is TGTGCCAGCAGCGTAGTCGCGAATCAAGAGACCCAGTACTTC.